The 10 T cell receptor beta chains below come from one sample, sequenced in a study of CD4 T cells in relation to SARS-CoV-2 and coronaviruses. The assay was immunoSEQ multiplex PCR, and TCRdb's table has in-frame clones only and misses some. Of about 38,000 clones listed, around 87% are singletons. Specimen: memory CD4+ T cells from PBMCs. All receptors derive from an adult with COVID-19.

About this clone: At one end, the junction sequence differs from germline, possibly due to a read error. The J gene is TRBJ2-7, the V gene TRBV6-5; TRBD1 or TRBD2 may be the D gene (6 bases each). The CDR3 has 13 amino acids. Germline V gives CDR1 MNHEY, CDR2 SVGAGI. The CDR3 reads CASSYSYEGGQHF. In nucleotides, the CDR3 is TGTGCCAGCAGTTACTCTTACGAGGGGGGCCAGCACTTC.

The chain combines TRBV18 with TRBJ1-1; D ambiguous. Germline V CDR1 and CDR2: KGHSH, LQKENI. This CDR3 has 11 amino acids. Trimming cost V 2 bases and J 8 bases, with 6 bases left between them. CDR3 nucleotide sequence: TGTGCCAGCTCACCATCCAGGGAAGCTTTCTTT. Amino acid sequence: CASSPSREAFF.

The J gene is TRBJ1-5, the V gene TRBV5-1; D is possibly TRBD1 (6 bases). Trimming removed 4 bases from V and 6 bases from J, with 17 bases in between. CDR1 is SGHRS, CDR2 YFSETQ, per germline. This CDR3 region has 15 residues. CDR3 bases: TGCGCCAGCAGCCAGGAGGGGGGAGGGACTCAGCCCCAGCATTTT. It yields the protein CASSQEGGGTQPQHF.

This clone was seen more than once but under ten times. The chain carries TRBV28 and TRBJ2-3, with a weak D call TRBD2 (5 bases). This CDR3 has 11 residues. V was pared by 7 bases and J by 7 bases, with 9 bases between. CDR1 is MDHEN, CDR2 SYDVKM, per germline. The DNA for the CDR3 is TGTGCCAGCACCCGGAGGAATACGCAGTATTTT. Its protein product is CASTRRNTQYF.

The sample holds one count of this clone. The rearrangement links TRBV3-1 (or the pseudogene TRBV3-2) to TRBJ1-3; 7 nucleotides match TRBD1. CDR1 and CDR2 (germline): LGHDT, YNNKEL (reference sequence). The J segment lost 5 bases and the V segment lost 1 base, leaving 11 bases of the junction unmatched. This CDR3 is 17 amino acids long. CDR3 residues: CASSQVPRGVGRNTIYF. The CDR3 DNA is TGTGCCAGCAGCCAAGTTCCCAGGGGGGTTGGTAGAAACACCATATATTTT.

The rearrangement uses TRBV7-3 and TRBJ2-2, with a possible D match to TRBD1 (5 bases). This CDR3 has 15 amino acids. V lost 5 bases and J lost 5, with 15 bases in between. Germline V CDR1 and CDR2: SGHTA, FQGTGA. In DNA, the CDR3 is TGTGCCAGCAGCCCCGCAGGGTACGGGACCGGGGAGCTGTTTTTT. Translating gives CASSPAGYGTGELFF.

V is TRBV14 and J is TRBJ1-1; D uncertain. CDR1 and CDR2 (germline): SGHDN, FVKESK. V lost 4 bases, J lost 8 bases, and 8 bases lay in between. The length of the CDR3 is 11 residues. CDR3 residues: CASSRGWEAFF. The DNA for the CDR3 is TGTGCCAGCAGCCGCGGGTGGGAAGCTTTCTTT.

V and J are TRBV3-1 (or the pseudogene TRBV3-2) and TRBJ1-1; weak D call: TRBD1 (6 bases). The CDR3 is 16 residues long. Trimming took off 4 bases at V and 1 base at J, with 16 bases between the two ends. From germline, CDR1 is LGHDT and CDR2 YNNKEL (reference sequence). CDR3 coding DNA: TGTGCCAGCAGCCCCACGTGGGGGGCGCGGAACACTGAAGCTTTCTTT. It encodes CASSPTWGARNTEAFF.

V is TRBV7-9 and J is TRBJ1-1; tentatively, D is TRBD1 (5 bases). Per the germline V gene, CDR1 is SEHNR and CDR2 is FQNEAQ (reference sequence). The CDR3 is 14 residues long. V dropped 1 base and J dropped 6 bases, with 12 bases sitting between them. CDR3 sequence: CASSLVRAVAEAFF. The CDR3 bases are TGTGCCAGCAGCTTAGTCAGGGCTGTGGCTGAAGCTTTCTTT.

The rearrangement links TRBV13 to TRBJ1-1; weak D call: TRBD1 (6 bases). The CDR3 runs 18 residues. Germline CDR1 is PRHDT and CDR2 is FYEKMQ (reference sequence). V was trimmed by 4 bases and J by 2 bases, leaving 23 bases between them. The CDR3: CASSSKALDRRENTEAFF. In DNA form, the CDR3 reads TGTGCCAGCAGCTCCAAAGCCTTGGACAGAAGAGAAAACACTGAAGCTTTCTTT.